The 27 T cell receptor beta chains in this list originate from one sample, sequenced in a study of technical replicates of blood from several donors. Data came from immunoSEQ multiplex PCR; TCRdb stores just in-frame clones and leaves some out. This table has about 83,000 clones, roughly 94% appearing once. Sequenced: T cells isolated from PBMCs. All receptors derive from a human donor in good health.

The rearrangement joins TRBV4-1 to TRBJ1-1, with unresolved D. This CDR3 spans 14 amino acids. Germline CDR1 reads MGHRA; CDR2 reads YSYEKL. Trimming removed 1 base from V and 6 bases from J, with 12 bases in between. The CDR3 DNA sequence: TGCGCCAGCAGCCAAGCCTACCAACCCCCTGAAGCTTTCTTT. Protein product: CASSQAYQPPEAFF.

The chain links TRBV15 to TRBJ2-7, with TRBD2 identical over 11 bases. This CDR3 spans 16 amino acids. Per germline, CDR1 LNHNV and CDR2 YYDKDF (reference sequence). V shed 2 bases and J 2 bases; nucleotides not matched to a gene: 5. CDR3 DNA sequence: TGTGCCACCAGCAGATATAGCGGGGGGGTACCCTACGAGCAGTACTTC. It translates to CATSRYSGGVPYEQYF.

The chain joins TRBV7-6 to TRBJ2-1; tentatively, D is TRBD2 (6 bases). V lost 1 base and J lost 10, with 14 bases in between. CDR1 and CDR2 (germline): SGHVS, FNYEAQ. The CDR3 sequence is 14 residues long. The CDR3 DNA sequence: TGTGCCAGCAGCTTAGGACTAGGTTCGGGCGAGCAGTTCTTC. Translation: CASSLGLGSGEQFF. The full variable domain, completed using reference TRBV7-6 and TRBJ2-1, is GAGVSQSPRYKVTKRGQDVALRCDPISGHVSLYWYRQALGQGPEFLTYFNYEAQQDKSGLPNDRFSAERPEGSISTLTIQRTEQRDSAMYRCASSLGLGSGEQFFGPGTRLTVL.

This chain connects TRBV7-3 to TRBJ2-2; TRBD1 is a possible D gene (5 bases). Germline loops: CDR1 SGHTA, CDR2 FQGTGA. CDR3 length: 14 amino acids. The germline V and J ends were trimmed by 0 bases and 5 bases, with 7 bases remaining between them. CDR3 in DNA: TGTGCCAGCAGCTTAACAGGGGCTACCGGGGAGCTGTTTTTT. Translated: CASSLTGATGELFF.

This sequence joins TRBV5-4 and TRBJ2-5; a possible D gene is TRBD1 (6 bases). Germline CDR1 SGHNT, CDR2 YYREEE (reference sequence). The V end was cut by 1 base, the J end by 1 base, with 11 bases between. The CDR3 is 15 residues long. In DNA form, the CDR3 reads TGTGCCAGCAGCTTGCCAGGGGCTATCCAAGAGACCCAGTACTTC. Translation gives CASSLPGAIQETQYF.

The genes are TRBV4-1 and TRBJ2-5; perhaps TRBD1 as D (5 bases). This CDR3 spans 16 amino acids. V lost 0 bases to trimming and J lost 4 bases, with 15 bases between them. The V gene's germline CDR1 is MGHRA and CDR2 YSYEKL. Here the CDR3 DNA reads TGCGCCAGCAGCCAAGATCCGCCAACAGGCAGAGAGACCCAGTACTTC. It specifies CASSQDPPTGRETQYF.

This chain connects TRBV5-1 to TRBJ2-7, with D possibly being TRBD1 (5 bases). The CDR3 length is 15 residues. The V and J ends lost 3 bases and 2 bases respectively, with 15 bases between them. Per germline, CDR1 SGHRS and CDR2 YFSETQ. DNA of the CDR3: TGCGCCAGCAGCTCCGACAGCGACCCTACCTACGAGCAGTACTTC. Protein product: CASSSDSDPTYEQYF.

J is TRBJ1-1 and V is TRBV9; a weak D match, TRBD1 (5 bases). V shed 0 bases and J shed 8 bases, with 8 bases lying between them. Germline V CDR1 and CDR2: SGDLS, YYNGEE. The CDR3 extends over 12 amino acids. CDR3 loop: CASSVEGPEAFF. CDR3 DNA: TGTGCCAGCAGCGTAGAGGGGCCGGAAGCTTTCTTT.

This chain joins TRBV13 and TRBJ2-1, with 7 positions matching TRBD1. The CDR3 extends over 15 amino acids. CDR1 and CDR2 (germline): PRHDT, FYEKMQ (reference sequence). Trimming cost V 1 base and J 6 bases; bases outside gene matches: 6. CDR3 coding DNA: TGTGCCAGCAGCTTAGCTTCAGGGGGTTTCAATGAGCAGTTCTTC. Encoded protein: CASSLASGGFNEQFF.

The V call is TRBV4-1, the J call TRBJ2-7, with 7 bases aligning to TRBD2. CDR3 length: 16 amino acids. The ends lost 6 bases at V and 0 bases at J; junction bases unmatched: 11. CDR1 and CDR2 from the germline V gene are MGHRA and YSYEKL. CDR3: CASSTEAGYFSYEQYF. CDR3 sequence (DNA): TGCGCCAGCAGTACCGAAGCGGGATACTTCTCCTACGAGCAGTACTTC.

This clone was recorded a few times. The chain couples TRBV7-9 to TRBJ1-1, with a weak D call TRBD1 (6 bases). The CDR3 has 13 residues. Germline V gene lookup returns CDR1 SEHNR and CDR2 FQNEAQ (reference sequence). V lost 2 bases and J 6 bases, leaving 10 bases between the germline ends. The CDR3 bases are TGTGCCAGCAGCTTACACAGGGAAGCTGAAGCTTTCTTT. This gives the protein CASSLHREAEAFF.

This clone occurred a few times. V usage is TRBV11-2 and J usage is TRBJ2-4, with TRBD2 identical over 7 bases. With 5 bases clipped from V and 0 bases from J, the junction kept 7 bases outside the gene matches. This CDR3 spans 16 amino acids. Germline lookup yields CDR1 SGHAT and CDR2 FQNNGV. DNA of the CDR3: TGTGCCAGCAGCCCCCGGGACTATACAGCCAAAAACATTCAGTACTTC. Translated, it gives CASSPRDYTAKNIQYF.

This chain connects TRBV27 to TRBJ2-4, with 10 bases aligning to TRBD2. The CDR3 has 15 residues. Germline values: CDR1 MNHEY, CDR2 SMNVEV (reference sequence). After removal of 0 bases from V and 8 bases from J, the junction contained 4 bases not matched to a gene. The CDR3 sequence: CASSLSAGGPDIQYF. In DNA, the CDR3 is TGTGCCAGCAGTTTATCAGCGGGAGGGCCGGACATTCAGTACTTC.

V gene TRBV7-9 combines with J gene TRBJ1-1; unclear D gene. V lost 2 bases to trimming and J lost 6 bases, with 10 bases between them. The CDR3 length is 13 residues. Germline V lookup: CDR1 SEHNR, CDR2 FQNEAQ (reference sequence). The CDR3 spells CASSLREAAEAFF. For the CDR3, the DNA is TGTGCCAGCAGCTTAAGAGAGGCGGCTGAAGCTTTCTTT.

The CDR3 loop reads CASSRGNGYTF. The CDR3 region has the DNA TGTGCCAGCAGCCGGGGTAATGGCTACACCTTC. This rearrangement joins TRBV2 to TRBJ1-2, with D hard to call. The germline V and J ends were trimmed by 6 bases and 6 bases, with 8 bases remaining between them. The CDR3 is 11 amino acids. CDR1 SNHLY and CDR2 FYNNEI come from the germline V gene.

V usage is TRBV7-2 and J usage is TRBJ2-5, with TRBD2 matching over 10 bases. The J segment lost 4 bases and the V segment lost 2 bases, leaving 10 bases of the junction unmatched. There are 17 residues in the CDR3. Germline V gene lookup returns CDR1 SGHTA and CDR2 FQGNSA. CDR3 nucleotides: TGTGCCAGCAGCTTAAGCCCGAGTAGCGGGGGGCGAGAGACCCAGTACTTC. This translates into CASSLSPSSGGRETQYF.

CDR3 loop: CASSFPQNQDTQYF. Written as DNA, the CDR3 is TGTGCCAGCAGCTTCCCTCAAAATCAGGATACGCAGTATTTT. This chain links TRBV11-3 with TRBJ2-3; D not resolved. The CDR3 is made up of 14 amino acids. From germline, CDR1 is SGHNT and CDR2 YENEEA. V shed 3 bases and J shed 6 bases, with 13 bases lying between them.

This clone was recorded only once. V gene TRBV6-6 combines with J gene TRBJ2-7; 9 nucleotides agree with TRBD2. V lost 2 bases and J lost 7; bases outside the gene matches: 9. Germline CDR1 MNHNY, CDR2 SVGAGI (reference sequence). This CDR3 is 15 amino acids long. The CDR3 DNA reads TGTGCCAGCAGTTACGAGATAGCGGGGGCAAAGGAGCAGTACTTC. This translates into CASSYEIAGAKEQYF.

This chain links TRBV27 with TRBJ2-7, with TRBD2 identical over 10 bases. From germline, CDR1 is MNHEY and CDR2 SMNVEV (reference sequence). This CDR3 is 16 amino acids long. After removal of 6 bases from V and 2 bases from J, the junction contained 10 bases not matched to a gene. In DNA form, the CDR3 reads TGTGCCAGCAGCTCACCTAAGGGGACTAGCGCCTACGAGCAGTACTTC. It specifies CASSSPKGTSAYEQYF.

V is TRBV7-9 and J is TRBJ2-2, with 8 bases fitting TRBD1. Losses at the gene ends were 2 bases for V and 4 bases for J; bases not matched to a gene: 0. Germline V CDR1 and CDR2: SEHNR, FQNEAQ (reference sequence). CDR3 length equals 14 residues. CDR3 loop: CASSLTGGTGELFF. The CDR3 region has the DNA TGTGCCAGCAGCTTAACAGGGGGCACCGGGGAGCTGTTTTTT.

The rearrangement uses TRBV4-1 and TRBJ2-1, with TRBD2 identical over 9 bases. V lost 6 bases and J lost 6; bases outside the gene matches: 6. The CDR3 is made up of 14 amino acids. Germline V gene lookup returns CDR1 MGHRA and CDR2 YSYEKL. The CDR3 sequence: CASSPMTSGNEQFF. CDR3 sequence (DNA): TGCGCCAGCAGTCCCATGACTAGCGGCAATGAGCAGTTCTTC.

V and J are TRBV14 and TRBJ2-6, with D possibly TRBD2 on 5 matching bases. CDR1 is SGHDN and CDR2 is FVKESK in the germline V gene. Trimming pared 6 bases from V and 0 bases from J, leaving 21 bases between. The CDR3 spans 19 residues. CDR3 in amino acids: CASSTREWEMYSGANVLTF. DNA of the CDR3: TGTGCCAGCAGTACTAGAGAATGGGAGATGTACTCTGGGGCCAACGTCCTGACTTTC.

The V call is TRBV29-1, the J call TRBJ2-1, with 7 bases identical to TRBD1. This CDR3 spans 16 amino acids. CDR1 and CDR2 from the germline V gene are SQVTM and ANQGSEA. J lost 0 bases, V lost 5 bases, and 10 bases had no gene match. The CDR3 coding sequence is TGCAGCGTTTTACAGGGGCATGACCACTCCTACAATGAGCAGTTCTTC. This codes for CSVLQGHDHSYNEQFF.

This chain connects TRBV27 to TRBJ2-2; perhaps TRBD2 as D (5 bases). The CDR3 runs 17 residues. V was trimmed by 7 bases and J by 0 bases, leaving 18 bases between them. Per the germline V gene, CDR1 is MNHEY and CDR2 is SMNVEV (reference sequence). The chain's CDR3 is CASNALGAESNTGELFF. The DNA of the CDR3 is TGTGCCAGCAACGCTCTGGGAGCGGAATCGAACACCGGGGAGCTGTTTTTT.

The chain recombines TRBV6-4 with TRBJ1-2; 10 nucleotides match TRBD1. The V and J ends lost 4 bases and 7 bases, in that order; junction bases with no gene match: 9. CDR3 length: 15 residues. Germline CDR1 MRHNA, CDR2 SNTAGT. This CDR3 is CASSATGTGEGGYTF. CDR3 sequence (DNA): TGTGCCAGCAGTGCCACCGGGACAGGGGAGGGTGGCTACACCTTC.

This chain connects TRBV29-1 to TRBJ2-1, with 11 bases identical to TRBD1. After removal of 8 bases from V and 0 bases from J, the junction contained 9 bases not matched to a gene. This CDR3 spans 16 amino acids. The germline CDR1 and CDR2 sequences are SQVTM and ANQGSEA. The DNA of the CDR3 is TGCAGCTCACTTTCTGGGACAGGGGGCTCCTACAATGAGCAGTTCTTC. Translating it yields CSSLSGTGGSYNEQFF.

The J gene is TRBJ1-4, the V gene TRBV6-6; D unclear. Trimming took 4 bases from V and 3 from J, leaving 15 bases between them. Germline CDR1 and CDR2: MNHNY and SVGAGI (reference sequence). The CDR3 is made up of 16 amino acids. The CDR3: CASSSGLGRANEKLFF. CDR3 in DNA: TGTGCCAGCAGTTCCGGCCTAGGGAGGGCTAATGAAAAACTGTTTTTT.